The 6 T cell receptor beta chains given below trace back to one sample, sequenced in a study of blood T cell repertoires in COVID-19. Here immunoSEQ multiplex PCR was the method, and the copy in TCRdb shows in-frame clones only, minus some. This table has 100,000 or so clones, more than 75% appearing once. Sequenced input: peripheral blood. Receptors were obtained from a human donor in a cohort sampled during active COVID-19.

The chain joins TRBV28 to TRBJ2-7, with TRBD2 identical over 7 bases. Germline values: CDR1 MDHEN, CDR2 SYDVKM. Losses at the gene ends were 7 bases for V and 5 bases for J; bases not matched to a gene: 14. The CDR3 covers 15 residues. The CDR3 nucleotides read TGTGCCAGCACCTCTAGCGGTCGAGGATTCGACGAGCAGTACTTC. As protein: CASTSSGRGFDEQYF.

CDR3 bases: TGTGCCAGCAGTCCGGGGACAGGGGCATACAATGAGCAGTTCTTC. This sequence encodes CASSPGTGAYNEQFF. V usage is TRBV28 and J usage is TRBJ2-1; 10 bases match TRBD1. The V segment lost 5 bases and the J segment 4 bases; nucleotides outside the gene matches: 5. The CDR3 contains 15 residues. Germline CDR1 reads MDHEN; CDR2 reads SYDVKM. The complete variable domain, with remaining parts taken from reference TRBV28 and TRBJ2-1, reads DVKVTQSSRYLVKRTGEKVFLECVQDMDHENMFWYRQDPGLGLRLIYFSYDVKMKEKGDIPEGYSVSREKKERFSLILESASTNQTSMYLCASSPGTGAYNEQFFGPGTRLTVL.

The J gene is TRBJ1-4, the V gene TRBV28; TRBD1 agrees at 8 bases. CDR1 MDHEN and CDR2 SYDVKM come from the germline V gene. The CDR3 has 15 residues. V dropped 3 bases and J dropped 8; count of bases not matched to a gene: 8. For the CDR3, the DNA is TGTGCCAGCAGTTTGTATCGGACAGGGCGGGAAAAACTGTTTTTT. It yields the protein CASSLYRTGREKLFF. Full variable domain (missing parts from reference TRBV28 and TRBJ1-4): DVKVTQSSRYLVKRTGEKVFLECVQDMDHENMFWYRQDPGLGLRLIYFSYDVKMKEKGDIPEGYSVSREKKERFSLILESASTNQTSMYLCASSLYRTGREKLFFGSGTQLSVL.

V and J are TRBV19 and TRBJ2-1, with TRBD2 matching 10 bases. This CDR3 is 17 amino acids long. With V trimmed by 10 bases and J by 5 bases, 17 bases remained unmatched. Germline loops: CDR1 LNHDA, CDR2 SQIVND (reference sequence). DNA for the CDR3: TGTGCCACCGGACCAACTATAGCGGGGGGCCCAGACAATGAGCAGTTCTTC. It is translated as CATGPTIAGGPDNEQFF. The whole variable domain, filled in from reference TRBV19 and TRBJ2-1, reads DGGITQSPKYLFRKEGQNVTLSCEQNLNHDAMYWYRQDPGQGLRLIYYSQIVNDFQKGDIAEGYSVSREKKESFPLTVTSAQKNPTAFYLCATGPTIAGGPDNEQFFGPGTRLTVL.

The chain recombines TRBV7-2 with TRBJ2-4; D uncertain. Trimming took 0 bases from V and 6 from J, leaving 6 bases between them. This CDR3 has 13 amino acids. The germline CDR1 and CDR2 sequences are SGHTA and FQGNSA. As DNA, the CDR3 is TGTGCCAGCAGCTTAGCGCCGGGAAACATTCAGTACTTC. Translated, it gives CASSLAPGNIQYF.

This clone was seen only a few times. The J gene is TRBJ2-1, the V gene TRBV11-3; TRBD2 might be the D (6 bases). Germline loops: CDR1 SGHNT, CDR2 YENEEA. The V end was cut by 8 bases, the J end by 7 bases, with 12 bases between. This CDR3 spans 12 amino acids. In DNA, the CDR3 is TGTGCCAGCGGGGTCGGGAGAAATGAGCAGTTCTTC. It encodes CASGVGRNEQFF.